This TCR beta chain derives from a study of T-cell reconstitution after alpha-beta-depleted transplantation in children. Overall study results and limits: Alpha-beta T cells about two months after transplant reportedly derived from several hundred expanded graft clones. T-cell counts and diversity at one year post-transplant came mainly from newly produced T cells. Recipient T cells and thymic progenitors that survived were the source of the high TCRbeta diversity seen at day 60 in some patients.

The table lists this clonotype with a few counts. As yet, its antigen is unknown. Library preparation (for TCRbeta) was performed with unique molecular identifiers. TCRdb analysed the PCR reads with MiXCR anew, one entry per CDR3 protein. The sample consists of approximately 980,000 distinct CDR3 sequences, roughly 29% of them appearing once. Germline V gene lookup returns CDR1 MGHRA and CDR2 YSYEKL. The V and J ends lost 0 bases and 3 bases respectively, with 26 bases between them. This CDR3 has 20 residues. Here the sequenced sample was PBMCs, mostly from graft donor cells, taken 360 days after TCRalphabeta/CD19-depleted stem cell transplant. The chain employs TRBV4-1 and TRBJ1-1; tentatively, D is TRBD1 (5 bases). This TCR came from a boy under two years old who had a stem cell transplant for SCID, so the T cells may come from the graft donor. For the CDR3, the DNA is TGCGCCAGCAGCCAAGAGGAGCTTCGTTCGACCGGACACATTTACACTGAAGCTTTCTTT. It specifies CASSQEELRSTGHIYTEAFF.